This TCR beta chain was captured by sequencing in a study of blood T cell repertoires in COVID-19. In germline, CDR1 is GTSNPN, CDR2 SVGIG (reference sequence). The CDR3 contains 13 residues. Trimming took 1 base from V and 15 from J; bases not matched to a gene: 10. This table comes from immunoSEQ multiplex PCR, and its TCRdb copy is limited to in-frame clones, with some not included. The table records approximately 250,000 clones, around 90% of them present only once. Participant-reported clinical history was the basis for cohort assignment. Material for sequencing was PBMCs or T cells enriched from blood (not recorded which). The source is a woman in her 30s with acute COVID-19. J is TRBJ1-4 and V is TRBV30; 8 nucleotides line up with TRBD1. CDR3 sequence: CAWSGRGLGQVFF. Written as DNA, the CDR3 is TGTGCCTGGAGTGGCAGGGGGCTAGGGCAAGTGTTTTTT.